This T cell receptor (beta chain) was captured by sequencing in a study of blood T cell repertoires in COVID-19 (dated by TCRdb to the early 2020s). Some background on the complete study: Collaborator samples came from the United States, Italy and Spain and covered acute and convalescent phases of COVID-19. The prospective study material was composed of cDNA or gDNA derived from T cells, B-cell-depleted T cells, or PBMCs. The dataset comprised deeply sampled blood TCRbeta repertoires from subjects exposed to, actively infected with, or recovered from COVID-19. The repertoires were released in a freely available public database meant as a resource for research on the immune response to SARS-CoV-2. Samples came from the ongoing ImmuneRACE study (first 160 participants) plus 1,254 subjects from 6 global collaborators. Sample metadata almost always included a de-identified subject ID, COVID-19 status, age in years and sex. HLA class I and class II types, where available, came from metadata supplied by the sample provider rather than from assay-based typing.

The CDR3 contains 17 residues, cysteine and phenylalanine counted. CDR3 DNA is the only sequence kept; it has 51 bases, read in frame from the first base. V is pruned by 3 bases and J by 6 bases, leaving 15 bases of the junction without a gene match. The germline V gene gives CDR1 as SGHAT and CDR2 as FQNNGV. The immunoSEQ Assay, a bias-controlled multiplex PCR, was used to amplify TCRbeta CDR3 regions from genomic DNA. Per the authors' processing: Nucleated cell counts per sample were estimated from amplification of reference gene primers within the assay. Sequence reads were collapsed and filtered to measure the absolute abundance of every unique TCRbeta CDR3 rearrangement. Productive Simpson clonality was computed per sample as the square root of Simpson's diversity index over productive rearrangements. The immuneACCESS repertoire file appears here via TCRdb, limited to in-frame rearrangements. These files lack a portion of the clones; in checked studies, under half of the deficit traces to unresolved V genes, and the cause of the others is not known. The V and J calls and clone size were taken over from that table, and D and trimming were inferred from the DNA. The sample includes some 190,000 clones, with around 84% observed a single time. The ten top clones hold roughly 4.3% of the sample.

Note on this clone: The specificity of this receptor is unknown. No base qualities exist here, and no much larger clone lies one base off it.

General findings and caveats noted by the study authors: How much clinical and demographic metadata was included differed by source and by participant, and the metadata was provided uncurated.

Participants in the prospective study were aged roughly 18 to 100 years, lived in some 24 United States geographic areas, and enrolled through a virtual design. In the prospective study, participants were assigned to cohorts based on the clinical history participants reported in a screening survey and a study questionnaire. Mobile phlebotomists in the prospective study collected whole blood, serum and a nasopharyngeal or oropharyngeal swab from every participant. Prospective study participants could optionally give additional blood draws and questionnaires over an approximately 2-month period. Prospective study blood samples were shipped either frozen or at room temperature before DNA extraction.

This clonotype originated in a man under 40 with acute COVID-19. The receptor chain draws on TRBV11-2 and TRBJ1-1; 8 middle bases align to TRBD1. The sample taken for sequencing was PBMCs or T cells enriched from blood (not recorded which). The DNA is as follows: TGTGCCAGCAGCTTCTCGACAGGGGCCGTGTCCCTCCCTGAAGCTTTCTTT. Its translation reads: CASSFSTGAVSLPEAFF.